The clone carrying this TCR beta chain was counted ten times or more. The antigen remains unidentified. The length of the CDR3 is 19 residues. CDR1 and CDR2 from the germline V gene are MNHEY and SVGAGI. J gave up 3 bases and V 0 bases, and 11 bases lay outside the gene matches. The data were taken from a study of T cells in Graves' hyperthyroidism and ophthalmopathy. The PBMCs were sourced from fresh peripheral blood (approximately 9 ml). Findings and limits, study-wide: The blood repertoire included most of the expanded thyroid clonotypes above 0.001. Progression to ophthalmopathy was predicted a median of approximately seven months early.

Amplification of TCR beta CDR3 regions was performed using RNA transcripts as template. HTBI primers were used for first-round RT-PCR of the TCR CDR3. TCRdb called the multiplex PCR reads again in MiXCR, with one record for every CDR3 protein. The sample lists hundreds of thousands of distinct CDR3 sequences; 16% were seen once. Sample: blood. V is TRBV6-5 and J is TRBJ2-2, with 9 bases matching TRBD2. The sequence came from a woman aged 18 to 35 with Graves' ophthalmopathy. The CDR3 loop is CASSYSILAGVGDTGELFF. The CDR3, as DNA: TGTGCCAGCAGTTACTCGATCTTAGCGGGAGTCGGCGACACCGGGGAGCTGTTTTTT.